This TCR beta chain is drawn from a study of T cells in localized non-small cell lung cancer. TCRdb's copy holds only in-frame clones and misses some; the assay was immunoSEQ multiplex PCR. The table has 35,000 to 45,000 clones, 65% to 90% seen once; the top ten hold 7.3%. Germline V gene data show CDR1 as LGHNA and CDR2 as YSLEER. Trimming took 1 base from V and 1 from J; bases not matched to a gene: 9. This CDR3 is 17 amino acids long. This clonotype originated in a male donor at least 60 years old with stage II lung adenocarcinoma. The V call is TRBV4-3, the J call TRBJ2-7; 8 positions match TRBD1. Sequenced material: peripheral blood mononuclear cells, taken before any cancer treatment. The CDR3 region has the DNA TGCGCCAGCAGCCAAGTATATGGGACAGGTACTTCCTACGAGCAGTACTTC. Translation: CASSQVYGTGTSYEQYF.